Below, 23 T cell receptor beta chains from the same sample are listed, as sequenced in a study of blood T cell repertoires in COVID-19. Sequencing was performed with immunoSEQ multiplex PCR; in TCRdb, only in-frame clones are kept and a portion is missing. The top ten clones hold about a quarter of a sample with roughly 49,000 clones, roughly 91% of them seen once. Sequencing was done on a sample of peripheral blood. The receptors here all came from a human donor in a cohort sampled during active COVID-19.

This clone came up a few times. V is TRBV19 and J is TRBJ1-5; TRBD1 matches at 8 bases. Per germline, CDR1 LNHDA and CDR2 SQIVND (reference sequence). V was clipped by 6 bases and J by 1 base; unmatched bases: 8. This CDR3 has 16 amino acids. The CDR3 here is CASSWQGARSNQPQHF. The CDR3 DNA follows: TGTGCCAGTAGCTGGCAGGGGGCGAGGAGCAATCAGCCCCAGCATTTT.

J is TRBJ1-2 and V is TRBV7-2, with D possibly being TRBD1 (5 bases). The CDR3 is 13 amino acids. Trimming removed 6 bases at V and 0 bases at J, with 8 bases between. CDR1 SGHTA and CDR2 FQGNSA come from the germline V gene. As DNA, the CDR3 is TGTGCCAGCAGTACAGGAGCTAACTATGGCTACACCTTC. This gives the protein CASSTGANYGYTF.

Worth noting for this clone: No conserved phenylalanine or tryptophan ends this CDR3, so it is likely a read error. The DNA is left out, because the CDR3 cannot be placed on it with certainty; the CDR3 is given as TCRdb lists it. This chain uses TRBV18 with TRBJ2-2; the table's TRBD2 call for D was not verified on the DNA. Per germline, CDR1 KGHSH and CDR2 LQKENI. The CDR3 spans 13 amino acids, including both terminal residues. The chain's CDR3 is CASSPVVAGGPML.

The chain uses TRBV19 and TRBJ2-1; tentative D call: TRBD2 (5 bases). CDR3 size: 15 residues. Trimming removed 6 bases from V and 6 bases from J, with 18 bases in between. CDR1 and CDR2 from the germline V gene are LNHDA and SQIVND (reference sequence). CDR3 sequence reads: CASRLHQTEANEQFF. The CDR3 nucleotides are TGTGCCAGTAGACTCCACCAGACGGAGGCCAATGAGCAGTTCTTC.

The CDR3, as DNA: TGTGCAAGTCGCTTAGCAATTAGCTCCTACGAGCAGTACGTC. Protein product: CASRLAISSYEQYV. V is TRBV12-2 and J is TRBJ2-7; TRBD2, the table's D call, was not compared with the DNA. TRBV12-2 is a pseudogene. The CDR3 spans 14 residues.

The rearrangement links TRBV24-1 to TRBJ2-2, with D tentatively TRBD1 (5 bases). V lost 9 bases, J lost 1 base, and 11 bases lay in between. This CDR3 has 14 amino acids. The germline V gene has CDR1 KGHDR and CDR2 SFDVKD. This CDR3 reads CATGTDRNTGELFF. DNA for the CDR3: TGTGCCACCGGCACCGACAGGAACACCGGGGAGCTGTTTTTT.

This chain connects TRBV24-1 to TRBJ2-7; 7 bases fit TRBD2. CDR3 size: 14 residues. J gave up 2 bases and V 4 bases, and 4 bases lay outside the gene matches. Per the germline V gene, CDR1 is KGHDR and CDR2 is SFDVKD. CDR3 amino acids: CATSDPAGAYEQYF. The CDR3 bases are TGTGCCACCAGTGACCCCGCGGGGGCCTACGAGCAGTACTTC.

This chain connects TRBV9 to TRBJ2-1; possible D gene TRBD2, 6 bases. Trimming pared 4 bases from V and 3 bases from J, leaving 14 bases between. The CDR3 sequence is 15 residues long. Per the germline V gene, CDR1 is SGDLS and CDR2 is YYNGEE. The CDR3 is CASSLGLAVYNEQFF. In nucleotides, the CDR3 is TGTGCCAGCAGCCTCGGGTTAGCGGTCTACAATGAGCAGTTCTTC. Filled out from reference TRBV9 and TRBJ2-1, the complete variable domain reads DSGVTQTPKHLITATGQRVTLRCSPRSGDLSVYWYQQSLDQGLQFLIQYYNGEERAKGNILERFSAQQFPDLHSELNLSSLELGDSALYFCASSLGLAVYNEQFFGPGTRLTVL.

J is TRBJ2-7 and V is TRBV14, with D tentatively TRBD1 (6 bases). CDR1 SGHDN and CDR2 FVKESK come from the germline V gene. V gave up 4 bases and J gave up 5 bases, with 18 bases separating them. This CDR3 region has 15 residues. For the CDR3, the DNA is TGTGCCAGCAGCCGAGACGGAACAGGGACCCACGAGCAGTACGTC. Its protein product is CASSRDGTGTHEQYV.

CDR3 sequence reads: CASSPWRQGAGEKLFF. The CDR3, as DNA: TGTGCCAGCTCACCATGGCGACAGGGGGCCGGTGAAAAACTGTTTTTT. V is TRBV18 and J is TRBJ1-4; 10 positions agree with TRBD1. V lost 2 bases and J lost 7; bases outside the gene matches: 7. Germline-derived CDR1 and CDR2 are KGHSH and LQKENI. This CDR3 is built from 16 residues.

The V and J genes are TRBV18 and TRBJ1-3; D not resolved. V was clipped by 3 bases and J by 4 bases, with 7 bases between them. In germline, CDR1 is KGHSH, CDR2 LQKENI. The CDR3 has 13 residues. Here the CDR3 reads CASSPSQGNTIYF. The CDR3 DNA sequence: TGTGCCAGCTCACCTTCACAGGGAAACACCATATATTTT.

The CDR3 DNA reads as TGCGCCAGCAGCCAAGTAAACGGAGATAGCAATCAGCCCCAGCATTTT. Translated, it gives CASSQVNGDSNQPQHF. This rearrangement joins TRBV4-1 to TRBJ1-5; D call uncertain. In germline, CDR1 is MGHRA, CDR2 YSYEKL. The CDR3 consists of 16 residues. V was clipped by 1 base and J by 0 bases, with 10 bases between them.

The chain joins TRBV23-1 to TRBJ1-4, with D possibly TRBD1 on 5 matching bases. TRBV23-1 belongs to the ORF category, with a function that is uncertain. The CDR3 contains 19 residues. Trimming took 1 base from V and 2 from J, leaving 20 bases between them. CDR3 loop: CASSQLGAVGGNTNEKLFF. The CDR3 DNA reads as TGCGCCAGCAGTCAATTAGGGGCAGTGGGTGGGAATACTAATGAAAAACTGTTTTTT.

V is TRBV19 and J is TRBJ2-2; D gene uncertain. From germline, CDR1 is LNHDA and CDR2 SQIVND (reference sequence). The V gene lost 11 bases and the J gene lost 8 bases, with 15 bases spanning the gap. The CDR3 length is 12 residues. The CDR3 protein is CACAGLRGELFF. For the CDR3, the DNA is TGTGCCTGCGCCGGGTTAAGGGGGGAGCTGTTTTTT.

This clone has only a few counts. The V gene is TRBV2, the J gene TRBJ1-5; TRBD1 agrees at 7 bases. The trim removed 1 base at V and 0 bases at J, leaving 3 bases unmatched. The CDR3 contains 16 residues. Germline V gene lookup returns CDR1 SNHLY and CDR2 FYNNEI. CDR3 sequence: CASSEGTGYSNQPQHF. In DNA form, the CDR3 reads TGTGCCAGCAGTGAAGGGACAGGATATAGCAATCAGCCCCAGCATTTT.

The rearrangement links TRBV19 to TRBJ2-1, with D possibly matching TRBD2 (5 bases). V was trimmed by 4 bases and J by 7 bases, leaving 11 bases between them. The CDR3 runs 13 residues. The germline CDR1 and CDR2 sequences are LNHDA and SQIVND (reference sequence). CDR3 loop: CASSREFINEQFF. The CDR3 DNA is TGTGCCAGTAGTAGGGAGTTTATTAATGAGCAGTTCTTC.

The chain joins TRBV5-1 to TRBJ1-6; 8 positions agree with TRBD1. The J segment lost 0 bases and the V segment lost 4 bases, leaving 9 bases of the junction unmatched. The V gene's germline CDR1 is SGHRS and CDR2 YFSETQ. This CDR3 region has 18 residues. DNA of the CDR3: TGCGCCAGCAGCGGGACAGGAATATCCCTCTCCTATAATTCACCCCTCCACTTT. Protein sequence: CASSGTGISLSYNSPLHF.

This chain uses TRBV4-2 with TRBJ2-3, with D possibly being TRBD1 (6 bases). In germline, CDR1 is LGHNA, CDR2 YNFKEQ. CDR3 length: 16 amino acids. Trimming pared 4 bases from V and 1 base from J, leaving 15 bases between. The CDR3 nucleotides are TGTGCCAGCAGCCCCTCTGGACAGCGACGCACAGATACGCAGTATTTT. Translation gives CASSPSGQRRTDTQYF.

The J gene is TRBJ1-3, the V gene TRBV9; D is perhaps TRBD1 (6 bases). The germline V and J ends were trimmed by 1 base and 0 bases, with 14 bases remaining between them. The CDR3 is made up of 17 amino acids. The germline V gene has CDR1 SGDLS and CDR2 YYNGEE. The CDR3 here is CASSVRGGRSSGNTIYF. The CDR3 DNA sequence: TGTGCCAGCAGCGTAAGGGGGGGACGGAGCTCTGGAAACACCATATATTTT.

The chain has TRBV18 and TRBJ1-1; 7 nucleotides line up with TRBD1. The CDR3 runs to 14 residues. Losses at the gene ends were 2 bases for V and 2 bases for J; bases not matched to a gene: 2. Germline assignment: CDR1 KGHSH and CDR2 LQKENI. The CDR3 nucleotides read TGTGCCAGCTCACCAGACAGGGTAAACACTGAAGCTTTCTTT. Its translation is CASSPDRVNTEAFF.

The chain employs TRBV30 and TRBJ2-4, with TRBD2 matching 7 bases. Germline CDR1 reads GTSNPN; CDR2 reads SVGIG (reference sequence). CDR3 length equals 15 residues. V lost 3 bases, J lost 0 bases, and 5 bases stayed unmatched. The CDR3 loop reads CAWRRGGVAKNIQYF. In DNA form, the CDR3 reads TGTGCCTGGAGGAGGGGAGGGGTAGCCAAAAACATTCAGTACTTC. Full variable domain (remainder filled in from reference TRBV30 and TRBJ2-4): SQTIHQWPATLVQPVGSPLSLECTVEGTSNPNLYWYRQAAGRGLQLLFYSVGIGQISSEVPQNLSASRPQDRQFILSSKKLLLSDSGFYLCAWRRGGVAKNIQYFGAGTRLSVL.

The CDR3: CSVDGQGWGGYTF. CDR3 in DNA: TGCAGCGTTGACGGACAGGGCTGGGGTGGCTACACCTTC. The chain couples TRBV29-1 to TRBJ1-2; TRBD1 aligns across 8 bases. The CDR3 length is 13 residues. Germline V lookup: CDR1 SQVTM, CDR2 ANQGSEA. Germline trimming cut 3 bases from V and 7 bases from J; bases unmatched to any gene: 7. The complete variable domain, with remaining parts taken from reference TRBV29-1 and TRBJ1-2, reads SAVISQKPSRDICQRGTSLTIQCQVDSQVTMMFWYRQQPGQSLTLIATANQGSEATYESGFVIDKFPISRPNLTFSTLTVSNMSPEDSSIYLCSVDGQGWGGYTFGSGTRLTVV.

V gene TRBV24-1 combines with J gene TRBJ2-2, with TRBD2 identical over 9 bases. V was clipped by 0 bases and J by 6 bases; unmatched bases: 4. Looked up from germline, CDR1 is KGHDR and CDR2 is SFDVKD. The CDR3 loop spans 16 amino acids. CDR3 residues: CATSDLGGRAAGELFF. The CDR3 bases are TGTGCCACCAGTGATTTGGGCGGGAGGGCCGCCGGGGAGCTGTTTTTT.